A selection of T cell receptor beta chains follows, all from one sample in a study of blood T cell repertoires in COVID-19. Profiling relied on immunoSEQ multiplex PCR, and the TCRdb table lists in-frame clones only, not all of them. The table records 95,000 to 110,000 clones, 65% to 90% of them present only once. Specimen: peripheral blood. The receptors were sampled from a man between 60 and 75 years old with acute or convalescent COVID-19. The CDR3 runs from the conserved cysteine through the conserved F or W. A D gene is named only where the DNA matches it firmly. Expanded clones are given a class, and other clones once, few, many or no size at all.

cdr3_aa: CASSAYSNTGELFF
cdr3_nt: TGTGCCAGCAGCGCTTACAGCAACACCGGGGAGCTGTTTTTT
d_call: .
j_call: TRBJ2-2
clone_size: .
v_call: TRBV7-2

cdr3_aa: CSVEAQGAYEQYF
cdr3_nt: TGCAGCGTTGAAGCACAGGGGGCCTACGAGCAGTACTTC
d_call: TRBD1
j_call: TRBJ2-7
clone_size: .
v_call: TRBV29-1

cdr3_aa: CASSVVAASTDTQYF
cdr3_nt: TGTGCCAGCAGCGTAGTAGCGGCTAGCACAGATACGCAGTATTTT
d_call: .
j_call: TRBJ2-3
clone_size: .
v_call: TRBV9

cdr3_aa: CASSLLQGTDTQYF
cdr3_nt: TGTGCCAGCAGCTTATTACAGGGCACAGATACGCAGTATTTT
d_call: .
j_call: TRBJ2-3
clone_size: once
v_call: TRBV7-2

cdr3_aa: CASSSGTSQRETQYF
cdr3_nt: TGCGCCAGCAGCTCCGGGACTAGCCAGAGAGAGACCCAGTACTTC
d_call: TRBD2
j_call: TRBJ2-5
clone_size: .
v_call: TRBV5-1

cdr3_aa: CASRVEAQNTEAFF
cdr3_nt: TGTGCCAGCCGGGTCGAAGCCCAGAACACTGAAGCTTTCTTT
d_call: .
j_call: TRBJ1-1
clone_size: .
v_call: TRBV2

cdr3_aa: CASSYRGGRGDYGYTF
cdr3_nt: TGTGCCAGCAGTTACCGCGGTGGCAGGGGCGACTATGGCTACACCTTC
d_call: .
j_call: TRBJ1-2
clone_size: once
v_call: TRBV6-2/TRBV6-3

cdr3_aa: CASSLGTVSLSYEQYF
cdr3_nt: TGTGCCAGCTCACTTGGGACAGTTAGTCTATCCTACGAGCAGTACTTC
d_call: TRBD1
j_call: TRBJ2-7
clone_size: once
v_call: TRBV18

cdr3_aa: CASSYRLAGWSEQFF
cdr3_nt: TGTGCCAGCAGTTATCGGCTAGCGGGTTGGAGTGAGCAGTTCTTC
d_call: TRBD2
j_call: TRBJ2-1
clone_size: .
v_call: TRBV6-2/TRBV6-3

cdr3_aa: CASRYRDSSYEQYF
cdr3_nt: TGTGCCAGCAGATACCGGGACTCCTCCTACGAGCAGTACTTC
d_call: .
j_call: TRBJ2-7
clone_size: .
v_call: TRBV6-2/TRBV6-3

cdr3_aa: CASSPSGTNSYNEQFF
cdr3_nt: TGTGCCAGCTCACCATCGGGGACTAACTCCTACAATGAGCAGTTCTTC
d_call: TRBD2
j_call: TRBJ2-1
clone_size: .
v_call: TRBV18

cdr3_aa: CASRGGETYEQYF
cdr3_nt: TGTGCCAGCAGGGGGGGTGAGACCTACGAGCAGTACTTC
d_call: .
j_call: TRBJ2-7
clone_size: .
v_call: TRBV28

cdr3_aa: CASSWGTARETQYF
cdr3_nt: TGTGCCAGCAGCTGGGGGACAGCCCGAGAGACCCAGTACTTC
d_call: TRBD1
j_call: TRBJ2-5
clone_size: .
v_call: TRBV5-4

cdr3_aa: CASSPRDRGPTEQYF
cdr3_nt: TGTGCCAGCTCACCTCGGGACAGGGGGCCTACCGAGCAGTACTTC
d_call: TRBD1
j_call: TRBJ2-7
clone_size: .
v_call: TRBV18

cdr3_aa: CASSPYRGTYNEQFF
cdr3_nt: TGTGCCAGCAGTCCATACAGGGGTACCTACAATGAGCAGTTCTTC
d_call: TRBD1
j_call: TRBJ2-1
clone_size: .
v_call: TRBV27

cdr3_aa: CASTPPNSDRVGGYTF
cdr3_nt: TGTGCCAGTACCCCACCCAATTCAGACAGGGTTGGTGGCTACACCTTC
d_call: TRBD1
j_call: TRBJ1-2
clone_size: once
v_call: TRBV19

cdr3_aa: CASSSRANEKLFF
cdr3_nt: TGTGCCAGCAGCTCGAGGGCTAATGAAAAACTGTTTTTT
d_call: .
j_call: TRBJ1-4
clone_size: .
v_call: TRBV7-9

cdr3_aa: CASSPPQGANGYTF
cdr3_nt: TGTGCCAGCAGTCCCCCACAGGGGGCTAACGGCTACACCTTC
d_call: TRBD1
j_call: TRBJ1-2
clone_size: .
v_call: TRBV28

cdr3_aa: CSASSPGGKMDNQPQHF
cdr3_nt: TGCAGTGCTAGTTCTCCGGGGGGGAAGATGGACAATCAGCCCCAGCATTTT
d_call: .
j_call: TRBJ1-5
clone_size: once
v_call: TRBV20-1

cdr3_aa: CASSPRDRGNQPQHF
cdr3_nt: TGTGCCAGCAGCCCAAGGGACAGGGGCAATCAGCCCCAGCATTTT
d_call: TRBD1
j_call: TRBJ1-5
clone_size: few
v_call: TRBV6-5

cdr3_aa: CASSGQGNYGYTF
cdr3_nt: TGTGCCAGCTCAGGACAGGGGAACTATGGCTACACCTTC
d_call: TRBD1
j_call: TRBJ1-2
clone_size: .
v_call: TRBV2

cdr3_aa: CASSSGETSTDTQYF
cdr3_nt: TGTGCCAGCAGTTCCGGGGAAACCTCCACAGATACGCAGTATTTT
d_call: .
j_call: TRBJ2-3
clone_size: .
v_call: TRBV6-5

cdr3_aa: CASSLDLAVVAGELFF
cdr3_nt: TGCGCCAGCAGCTTGGACCTAGCGGTTGTCGCCGGGGAGCTGTTTTTT
d_call: TRBD2
j_call: TRBJ2-2
clone_size: once
v_call: TRBV5-1

cdr3_aa: CASSLGGSPLHF
cdr3_nt: TGTGCCAGCAGCTTAGGAGGTTCACCCCTCCACTTT
d_call: .
j_call: TRBJ1-6
clone_size: few
v_call: TRBV7-2

cdr3_aa: CASSIAGGPIDTQYF
cdr3_nt: TGTGCCAGCAGCATAGCGGGGGGGCCGATAGATACGCAGTATTTT
d_call: TRBD2
j_call: TRBJ2-3
clone_size: .
v_call: TRBV7-9

cdr3_aa: CASRWQGLISYNEQFF
cdr3_nt: TGTGCCAGCAGGTGGCAGGGCTTAATCTCCTACAATGAGCAGTTCTTC
d_call: .
j_call: TRBJ2-1
clone_size: .
v_call: TRBV5-6

cdr3_aa: CASSPTGNSNQPQHF
cdr3_nt: TGCGCCAGCAGCCCGACAGGCAATAGCAATCAGCCCCAGCATTTT
d_call: .
j_call: TRBJ1-5
clone_size: .
v_call: TRBV5-1

cdr3_aa: CASNTYYSPLHF
cdr3_nt: TGTGCCAGCAATACCTACTATTCACCCCTCCACTTT
d_call: .
j_call: TRBJ1-6
clone_size: .
v_call: TRBV2

cdr3_aa: CACSGTLYEQYF
cdr3_nt: TGTGCCTGCTCCGGGACACTCTACGAGCAGTACTTC
d_call: .
j_call: TRBJ2-7
clone_size: .
v_call: TRBV27

cdr3_aa: CARSLETGGLTGAFF
cdr3_nt: TGTGCCAGAAGCTTGGAGACAGGGGGGCTTACGGGAGCTTTCTTT
d_call: TRBD1
j_call: TRBJ1-1
clone_size: .
v_call: TRBV5-3

cdr3_aa: CASSFRDMNTEAFF
cdr3_nt: TGCGCCAGCAGCTTCAGGGATATGAACACTGAAGCTTTCTTT
d_call: .
j_call: TRBJ1-1
clone_size: .
v_call: TRBV5-1

cdr3_aa: CATSDQTRTGWIYGYTF
cdr3_nt: TGTGCCACCAGTGACCAGACCCGGACAGGGTGGATCTATGGCTACACCTTC
d_call: TRBD1
j_call: TRBJ1-2
clone_size: .
v_call: TRBV24-1

cdr3_aa: CASSQPDRLGETQYF
cdr3_nt: TGCGCCAGCAGCCAGCCGGACAGGTTAGGGGAGACCCAGTACTTC
d_call: TRBD1
j_call: TRBJ2-5
clone_size: .
v_call: TRBV4-1

cdr3_aa: CASSPGGTVGQPQHF
cdr3_nt: TGTGCCAGCAGTCCCGGCGGGACAGTGGGTCAGCCCCAGCATTTT
d_call: TRBD1
j_call: TRBJ1-5
clone_size: .
v_call: TRBV6-6

cdr3_aa: CASSSPEGDPTDEQFF
cdr3_nt: TGTGCCAGCAGCTCCCCTGAGGGGGACCCGACGGATGAGCAGTTCTTC
d_call: .
j_call: TRBJ2-1
clone_size: .
v_call: TRBV7-3

cdr3_aa: CASSLGAGSGTDTQYF
cdr3_nt: TGTGCCAGCAGCTTGGGAGCGGGTAGTGGGACAGATACGCAGTATTTT
d_call: .
j_call: TRBJ2-3
clone_size: .
v_call: TRBV5-8

cdr3_aa: CASSPGEFYEQYF
cdr3_nt: TGTGCCAGCAGCCCGGGAGAGTTCTACGAGCAGTACTTC
d_call: .
j_call: TRBJ2-7
clone_size: .
v_call: TRBV11-3

cdr3_aa: CASSPAGSGNTIYF
cdr3_nt: TGTGCCAGCAGCCCCGCCGGCTCTGGAAACACCATATATTTT
d_call: .
j_call: TRBJ1-3
clone_size: .
v_call: TRBV11-3

cdr3_aa: CSASSPQEADEQFF
cdr3_nt: TGCAGTGCTAGTTCCCCGCAGGAGGCTGACGAGCAGTTCTTC
d_call: .
j_call: TRBJ2-1
clone_size: .
v_call: TRBV20-1

cdr3_aa: CATTEGGPANYGYTF
cdr3_nt: TGCGCCACCACAGAAGGGGGTCCAGCTAACTATGGCTACACCTTC
d_call: .
j_call: TRBJ1-2
clone_size: .
v_call: TRBV10-2

cdr3_aa: CASSRDGGGYNEQFF
cdr3_nt: TGTGCCAGCAGCCGTGATGGGGGGGGCTACAATGAGCAGTTCTTC
d_call: TRBD2
j_call: TRBJ2-1
clone_size: .
v_call: TRBV5-4

cdr3_aa: CASSYSGTGTETQYF
cdr3_nt: TGTGCCAGCAGTTACTCCGGGACAGGGACGGAGACCCAGTACTTC
d_call: TRBD1
j_call: TRBJ2-5
clone_size: .
v_call: TRBV6-5

cdr3_aa: CASSRKDRGPTLNEKLFF
cdr3_nt: TGTGCCAGCAGCAGAAAAGACAGGGGCCCAACACTTAATGAAAAACTGTTTTTT
d_call: .
j_call: TRBJ1-4
clone_size: .
v_call: TRBV21-1

cdr3_aa: CASSPQGQALNTEAFF
cdr3_nt: TGTGCCAGCAGCCCGCAGGGACAGGCGTTGAACACTGAAGCTTTCTTT
d_call: TRBD1
j_call: TRBJ1-1
clone_size: .
v_call: TRBV7-9

cdr3_aa: CASSLSPTSGGYEQYF
cdr3_nt: TGCGCCAGCAGCTTGTCCCCGACTAGCGGGGGCTACGAGCAGTACTTC
d_call: TRBD2
j_call: TRBJ2-7
clone_size: .
v_call: TRBV5-1

cdr3_aa: CAWSAGAQETQYF
cdr3_nt: TGTGCCTGGAGTGCTGGGGCCCAAGAGACCCAGTACTTC
d_call: .
j_call: TRBJ2-5
clone_size: .
v_call: TRBV30

cdr3_aa: CASSLVAGGAGYEQYF
cdr3_nt: TGTGCCAGCAGCTTGGTAGCGGGAGGCGCAGGCTACGAGCAGTACTTC
d_call: TRBD2
j_call: TRBJ2-7
clone_size: .
v_call: TRBV7-2

cdr3_aa: CASSFLLGQEANYGYTF
cdr3_nt: TGTGCCAGCAGTTTTCTCCTGGGACAGGAAGCTAACTATGGCTACACCTTC
d_call: TRBD1
j_call: TRBJ1-2
clone_size: .
v_call: TRBV6-2/TRBV6-3

cdr3_aa: CAWISRELYGYTF
cdr3_nt: TGTGCCTGGATTAGCCGGGAGCTCTATGGCTACACCTTC
d_call: .
j_call: TRBJ1-2
clone_size: .
v_call: TRBV30

cdr3_aa: CASRNGQFYEQYF
cdr3_nt: TGTGCCAGCAGGAACGGACAGTTCTACGAGCAGTACTTC
d_call: .
j_call: TRBJ2-7
clone_size: .
v_call: TRBV7-9

cdr3_aa: CSVGELYNEQFF
cdr3_nt: TGCAGCGTTGGGGAGTTGTACAATGAGCAGTTCTTC
d_call: .
j_call: TRBJ2-1
clone_size: once
v_call: TRBV29-1

cdr3_aa: CASRKTGTDRYTF
cdr3_nt: TGTGCCAGCAGAAAGACAGGGACCGACCGCTACACCTTC
d_call: TRBD1
j_call: TRBJ1-2
clone_size: .
v_call: TRBV27

cdr3_aa: CASSTQGGSNQPQHF
cdr3_nt: TGTGCCAGCTCCACCCAGGGAGGCAGCAATCAGCCCCAGCATTTT
d_call: .
j_call: TRBJ1-5
clone_size: few
v_call: TRBV2

cdr3_aa: CASGLTSGLGNTEAFF
cdr3_nt: TGTGCTAGTGGTCTGACGTCAGGGTTGGGGAACACTGAAGCTTTCTTT
d_call: .
j_call: TRBJ1-1
clone_size: .
v_call: TRBV12-5

cdr3_aa: CASSQLSEGRGQGYTF
cdr3_nt: TGTGCCAGCAGCCAACTCTCGGAGGGCAGGGGGCAAGGCTACACCTTC
d_call: TRBD1
j_call: TRBJ1-2
clone_size: .
v_call: TRBV14

cdr3_aa: CASSLLQGTNEKLFF
cdr3_nt: TGTGCCAGCAGCTTATTACAGGGCACTAATGAAAAACTGTTTTTT
d_call: .
j_call: TRBJ1-4
clone_size: .
v_call: TRBV7-9

cdr3_aa: CATSRQTGLTEAFF
cdr3_nt: TGTGCCACCAGCAGACAAACTGGGCTCACTGAAGCTTTCTTT
d_call: .
j_call: TRBJ1-1
clone_size: .
v_call: TRBV15